This T cell receptor (beta chain) was obtained from a study of blood T cell repertoires in COVID-19 (TCRdb year 2020). For the wider study: Samples covering the acute and convalescent phases of COVID-19 were provided by collaborators in the United States, Italy and Spain. Where available, HLA class I and class II types were taken from metadata supplied by the sample provider and were not determined by assay-based typing. The prospective study material was composed of cDNA or gDNA derived from T cells, B-cell-depleted T cells, or PBMCs. The sample metadata nearly always contained a de-identified subject ID, COVID-19 status, age in years and sex. Deeply sampled blood TCRbeta repertoires from subjects exposed to, actively infected with, or recovered from COVID-19 were included in the dataset. The samples were drawn from the first 160 participants of the ongoing ImmuneRACE study and from about 1,200 subjects provided by 6 global collaborators. The repertoires were released in a freely available public database meant as a resource for research on the immune response to SARS-CoV-2.

The germline V gene yields MNHEY for CDR1 and SVGEGT for CDR2. V gives up 0 bases and J gives up 4 bases, and the segment between their germline ends measures 6 bases. The CDR3 sequence holds 13 residues, the cysteine and phenylalanine included. The read is trimmed to its CDR3 DNA, 39 bases read in frame from base 1. What the research found in general, with its limitations: How much clinical and demographic metadata was included differed by source and by participant, and the metadata was provided uncurated.

Points on this clone: Its recognized antigen is unknown. The input lacks base qualities; no much larger clone sits a single base away.

Each collaborating institution followed its own protocols to collect whole blood in K2EDTA tubes. Collaborator samples were shipped for TCRbeta analysis as frozen whole blood, isolated PBMCs, or DNA extracted from either sample type. TCRbeta CDR3 regions were amplified from genomic DNA using the immunoSEQ Assay, a bias-controlled multiplex PCR. In the paper's pipeline: The number of nucleated cells in each sample was estimated by amplification of reference gene primers within the assay. Sequence reads were collapsed and filtered to measure the absolute abundance of every unique TCRbeta CDR3 rearrangement. For each sample, productive Simpson clonality was calculated as the square root of Simpson's diversity index across productive rearrangements. The immuneACCESS repertoire file appears here via TCRdb, limited to in-frame rearrangements. These files lack a portion of the clones; in checked studies, under half of the deficit traces to unresolved V genes, and the cause of the others is not known. V and J calls and clone size are copied from that table; D and trimming were computed from the DNA. Here the sample has about 59,000 clones; 73% occur a single time. The ten largest clones represent around 14% of the sample.

This receptor chain uses TRBV6-2 or TRBV6-3 and TRBJ1-2, with TRBD1 as a weak D call on 5 bases. The sequence derives from a woman in her seventies with acute or convalescent COVID-19. The sample consisted of peripheral blood. The nucleotide sequence is TGTGCCAGCAGTTACTCGACAGTCTATGGCTACACCTTC. The resulting protein is CASSYSTVYGYTF.